This T cell receptor beta chain was recorded in a study of blood T cells in healthy people across ages (dated by TCRdb to between 2015 and 2017). Study-level background: In model experiments, roughly one uniquely barcoded TCR beta cDNA molecule per two T cells was captured by template switching. To avoid experimental bias, donors of different ages were randomly spread across the sequencing lanes. Using the same blood draw, the study looked at two additional independent replicas of 1 million unique cDNA reads for two donors, one aged 18 to 30 and the other aged 80 or older. To track age-related changes in TCR beta repertoire diversity, the study relied on deep sequencing normalized with unique cDNA molecular identifiers. The donors were divided into four age groups: young (average around 16 years), middle-aged (approximately 39), aged (62) and long-lived (82). Paper-wide results and their limitations: Because profiling used bulk unsorted PBMCs, naive and antigen-experienced compartments could not be compared conclusively. There was a strong correlation between observed TCR beta diversity and the percentage of naive T cells measured by flow cytometry. The CMV infection status of donors was not known, potentially confounding age-related changes in expanded clonotypes. Estimates of total diversity from one million sequenced T cells were regarded as lower bounds and underestimates. Compared with the aged group, the long-lived group had more naive CD4+ T cells, fewer expanded clones and increased TCR diversity, a pattern suggesting age selection. As age increased, observed TCR beta diversity per million T cells dropped in a roughly linear way, and a significant reduction was already evident by age roughly 36.

This clonotype was recorded many times. What this receptor recognizes is not known. Per-base qualities were not stored, and no clone one base away is much larger. The donors were some 39 Caucasian individuals from Russia, aged roughly 6 to 100 years, who were systemically healthy. Around 9.7 milliliters of peripheral blood were collected from each donor into EDTA-treated Vacutainer tubes. Ficoll-Paque density-gradient centrifugation was used to isolate PBMCs, with at least 7 million per sample. Trizol reagent was used to extract total RNA from PBMCs, with at least 5.5 micrograms per sample. For every donor, flow cytometry on a PBMC aliquot measured the percentage of naive CD45RAhigh/CD27high T cells. Library preparation employed 5' RACE. The reads were generated on an Illumina HiSeq 2500. The second PCR ran for roughly 7 to 12 cycles and used a J-beta primer mix along with a sample-barcoded 5' primer. A template-switch 5' adaptor carrying 12 random nucleotides introduced a unique molecular identifier onto each TCR beta cDNA molecule. Each sample yielded at least 3 million CDR3-containing paired-end reads. All of the RNA was converted into first-strand cDNA using the Mint cDNA synthesis kit, with a TRBC-specific oligonucleotide serving as the primer. Following uracil-DNA glycosylase treatment, all cDNA underwent a first 18-cycle PCR with the universal primers M1SS and BC2_uni_R. The study's own analysis went as follows. Normalization of each sample was performed by random selection of 1 million high-quality reads, each carrying a distinct molecular identifier. Reads sharing molecular identifiers were discarded rather than binned into consensus sequences. CDR3 identification, clonotype clustering and error correction used MiTCR with a Q25 quality threshold and the strictest error-elimination algorithm. A nonparametric unseen species model using Euler transformation provided a lower-bound estimate of total TCR beta diversity. The public reads were reanalyzed by TCRdb: fastp trimming at Q25, MiXCR alignment, in-frame beta chains only. Identical CDR3 proteins give one entry, which carries the most common genes and DNA. TCRdb, not the original authors, processed these V and J calls. The sample includes some 1.5 million distinct CDR3 sequences, with 28% observed a single time. Jointly, the top ten make up 6.5% to 8.5% of the sample.

CDR3 length: 14 amino acids, cysteine to phenylalanine. Of the read, only the CDR3 DNA is kept; its 42 bases are in frame from base 1. V is shortened by 2 bases, J by 2 bases, and the region joining them spans 8 bases. Sequences ENHRY (CDR1) and SYGVKD (CDR2) are obtained from the germline V gene. The sequence links TRBV10-3 to TRBJ2-3, with the D gene uncertain. Sequenced material: blood. The receptor's source is a woman aged 25 to 45 in good health. The sequence in DNA is TGTGCCATCAGTGAGATGAAAGACACAGATACGCAGTATTTT. Its amino acids are CAISEMKDTDTQYF.